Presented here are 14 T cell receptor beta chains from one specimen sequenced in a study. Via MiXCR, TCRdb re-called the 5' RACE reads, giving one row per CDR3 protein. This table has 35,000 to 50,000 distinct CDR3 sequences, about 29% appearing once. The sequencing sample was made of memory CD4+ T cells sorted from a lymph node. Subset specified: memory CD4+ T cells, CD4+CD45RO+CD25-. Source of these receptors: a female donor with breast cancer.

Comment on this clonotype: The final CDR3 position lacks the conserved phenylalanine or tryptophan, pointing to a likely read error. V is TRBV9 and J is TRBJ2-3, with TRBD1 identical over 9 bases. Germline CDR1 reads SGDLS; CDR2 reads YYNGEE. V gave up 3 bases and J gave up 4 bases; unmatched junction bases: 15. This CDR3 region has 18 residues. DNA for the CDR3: TGTGCCAGCAGCGCGGACGGCAGATGGACAGGGGACCCAGATACGCAGTATCTT. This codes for CASSADGRWTGDPDTQYL.

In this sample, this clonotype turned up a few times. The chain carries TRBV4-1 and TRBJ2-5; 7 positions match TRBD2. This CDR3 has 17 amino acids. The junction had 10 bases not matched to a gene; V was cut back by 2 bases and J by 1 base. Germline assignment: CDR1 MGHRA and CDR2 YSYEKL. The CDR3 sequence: CASSQLERGVPQETQYF. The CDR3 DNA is TGCGCCAGCAGCCAACTGGAGCGGGGAGTCCCCCAAGAGACCCAGTACTTC.

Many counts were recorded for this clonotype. CDR3 DNA sequence: TGCGCCAGCAGCTTGGAGGTGCCTGAGCAGTTCTTC. Translated: CASSLEVPEQFF. The rearrangement links TRBV5-1 to TRBJ2-1; unclear D gene. CDR3 length: 12 amino acids. The germline V and J ends were trimmed by 0 bases and 9 bases, with 7 bases remaining between them. Germline CDR1 reads SGHRS; CDR2 reads YFSETQ.

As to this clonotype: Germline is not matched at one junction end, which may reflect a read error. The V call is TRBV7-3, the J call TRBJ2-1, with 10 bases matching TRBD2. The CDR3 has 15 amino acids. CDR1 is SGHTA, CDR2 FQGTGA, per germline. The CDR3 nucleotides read TGTGCCGGCAGCCTCCAAGCGGGAGGGTTTACTGAGCAGTTCTTC. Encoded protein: CAGSLQAGGFTEQFF.

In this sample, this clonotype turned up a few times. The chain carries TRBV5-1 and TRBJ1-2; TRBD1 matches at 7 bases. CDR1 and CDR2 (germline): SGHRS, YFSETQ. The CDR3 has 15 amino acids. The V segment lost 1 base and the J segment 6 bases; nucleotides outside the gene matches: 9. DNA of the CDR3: TGCGCCAGCAGCTTGACCAGGGGGATTCTCAATGGCTACACCTTC. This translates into CASSLTRGILNGYTF.

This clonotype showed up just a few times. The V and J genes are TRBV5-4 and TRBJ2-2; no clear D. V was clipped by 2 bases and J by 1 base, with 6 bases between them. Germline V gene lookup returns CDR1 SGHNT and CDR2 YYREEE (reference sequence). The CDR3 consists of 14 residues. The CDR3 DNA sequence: TGTGCCAGCAGCTTCGACTGGAACACCGGGGAGCTGTTTTTT. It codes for CASSFDWNTGELFF.

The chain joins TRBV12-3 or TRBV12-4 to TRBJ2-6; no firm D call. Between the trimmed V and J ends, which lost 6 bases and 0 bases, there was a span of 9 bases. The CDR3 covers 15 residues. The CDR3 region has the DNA TGTGCCAGCAGCGCGCCTGACTCTGGGGCCAACGTCCTGACTTTC. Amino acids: CASSAPDSGANVLTF.

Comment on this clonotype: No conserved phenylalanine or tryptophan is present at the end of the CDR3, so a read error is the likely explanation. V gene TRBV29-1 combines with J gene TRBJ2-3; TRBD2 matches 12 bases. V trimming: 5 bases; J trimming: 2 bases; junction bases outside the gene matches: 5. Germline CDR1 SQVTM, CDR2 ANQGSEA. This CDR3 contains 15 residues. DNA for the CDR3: TGCAGCGTTACTGGACTAGCGGGACCCACAGATACGCAGTATCTT. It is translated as CSVTGLAGPTDTQYL.

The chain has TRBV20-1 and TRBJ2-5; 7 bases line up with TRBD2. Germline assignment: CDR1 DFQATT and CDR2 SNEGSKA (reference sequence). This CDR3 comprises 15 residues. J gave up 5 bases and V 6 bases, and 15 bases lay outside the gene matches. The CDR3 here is CSALTSEGGLETQYF. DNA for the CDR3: TGCAGTGCGCTGACCTCTGAGGGAGGGCTGGAGACCCAGTACTTC.

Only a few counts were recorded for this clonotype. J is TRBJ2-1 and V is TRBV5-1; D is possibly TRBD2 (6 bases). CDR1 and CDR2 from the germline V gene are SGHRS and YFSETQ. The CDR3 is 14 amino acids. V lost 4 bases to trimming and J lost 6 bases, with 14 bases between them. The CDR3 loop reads CASSIGTSLNEQFF. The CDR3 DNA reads TGCGCCAGCAGCATCGGGACTTCCCTCAATGAGCAGTTCTTC.

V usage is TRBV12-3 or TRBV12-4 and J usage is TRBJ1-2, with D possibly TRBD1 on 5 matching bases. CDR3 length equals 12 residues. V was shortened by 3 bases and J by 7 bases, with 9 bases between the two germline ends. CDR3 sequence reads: CASSFGGTGYTF. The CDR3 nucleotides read TGTGCCAGCAGTTTTGGAGGGACTGGCTACACCTTC.

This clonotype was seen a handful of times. This CDR3 is CASSLGIPNTGELFF. Written as DNA, the CDR3 is TGTGCCAGCAGCTTAGGTATACCGAACACCGGGGAGCTGTTTTTT. The chain recombines TRBV7-9 with TRBJ2-2; D gene unclear. Germline CDR1 and CDR2: SEHNR and FQNEAQ (reference sequence). This CDR3 has 15 residues. Trimming took 1 base from V and 0 from J, leaving 6 bases between them.

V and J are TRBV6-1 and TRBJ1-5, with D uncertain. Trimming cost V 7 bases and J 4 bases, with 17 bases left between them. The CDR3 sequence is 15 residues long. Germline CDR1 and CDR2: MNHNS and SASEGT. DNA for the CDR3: TGTGCCAGCACTGAGATTTGGGCTTCTAATCAGCCCCAGCATTTT. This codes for CASTEIWASNQPQHF.

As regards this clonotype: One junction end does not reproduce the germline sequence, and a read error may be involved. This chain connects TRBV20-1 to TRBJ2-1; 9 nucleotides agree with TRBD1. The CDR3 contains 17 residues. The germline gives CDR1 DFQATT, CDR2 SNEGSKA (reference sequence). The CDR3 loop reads CSAEDIIVTGGKNEQLF. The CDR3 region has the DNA TGCAGTGCCGAGGATATAATTGTGACAGGGGGTAAGAATGAGCAGCTCTTC.